The T cell receptor beta chain under discussion was sequenced for a study of blood T cell repertoires in COVID-19. Background on the study: COVID-19 samples, acute and convalescent, were from the United States, Italy and Spain.

Measured with immunoSEQ multiplex PCR; TCRdb has only the in-frame clones, and not every one. The sample consists of 200,000 to 250,000 clones, 86% of them appearing once. Of note for this clone: The identical CDR3 is also encoded by other nucleotide sequences in the sample.

Assignments of participants to cohorts depended upon their own reported clinical history. The sample was PBMCs or T cells enriched from blood (not recorded which). This receptor was taken from a woman aged 35 to 49 with acute COVID-19.

In DNA, the CDR3 is TGTGCCAGCTCACCGGGTCGGGGCACTGAAGCTTTCTTT. This gives the protein CASSPGRGTEAFF. The rearrangement joins TRBV18 to TRBJ1-1, with no clear D. Trimming stripped 3 bases from V and 4 bases from J, with 9 bases between. This CDR3 spans 13 amino acids. The germline CDR1 and CDR2 sequences are KGHSH and LQKENI.